This T cell receptor beta chain is from a study of T cell responses to AZD1222 COVID-19 vaccine. Findings and caveats of the study: The sample set comprised mostly white British donors with more females, and clonal diversity was possibly underestimated. Spike was spanned by vaccine-associated CD4 TCRs, with dominance at 160-218 and 743-854. Two AZD1222 administrations were followed by greater Spike-specific TCR breadth and depth. Regions left unmutated in variants are reportedly the target of nearly half of spike-specific TCRs.

Sequencing was performed with immunoSEQ multiplex PCR; in TCRdb, only in-frame clones are kept and a portion is missing. The sample gives about 140,000 clones, more than 85% of which show up once; around 1% is in the top ten. Germline V lookup: CDR1 MDHEN, CDR2 SYDVKM. This CDR3 is 13 amino acids long. The germline V and J ends were trimmed by 5 bases and 4 bases, with 12 bases remaining between them. Concerning this clone itself: The antigen remains unidentified.

The V call is TRBV28, the J call TRBJ2-7, with D perhaps matching TRBD2 (6 bases). This material consisted of peripheral blood, taken on day 0 of MenACWY control vaccination. The clonotype was recovered from an adult in good health. CDR3 coding DNA: TGTGCCAGCAGTCACGGGACTCTGTACGAGCAGTACTTC. Protein: CASSHGTLYEQYF.